This T cell receptor (beta chain) appears in the sequencing data of a study of tumor and adjacent non-tumor tissue in lung cancer. Study-level background: Patients comprised eleven to twelve adenocarcinoma, a couple of squamous cell carcinoma and 1 small cell lung cancer. Whole-study findings and limits: Higher tumor TCR diversity was associated with shorter survival. TCR diversity was significantly greater in tumor than normal lung tissue.

The CDR3 sequence is 19 residues long. Germline V CDR1 and CDR2: MNHNS, SASEGT. A modified ARM-PCR protocol with three rounds of nested PCR amplified TCRbeta. TCRdb re-called the multiplex PCR reads with MiXCR, one entry per CDR3 protein. The sample yields 60,000 to 85,000 distinct CDR3 sequences, just over 75% seen once. In the case of this clonotype: Its antigen is not identified. Mismatch with germline at one junction end may stem from a read error.

The template was RNA from unsorted bulk tissue. Distant lung tissue was collected more than 3 cm away from the tumor edge. Sequencing was performed on distant non-tumor lung tissue. The chain carries TRBV6-1 and TRBJ2-1; 7 bases agree with TRBD2. This clonotype was sampled from a man aged 65 to 79 with non-small cell lung cancer. Written as DNA, the CDR3 is TGTGCCAGCAGTGATCCGGGAGGACCGGGGTTGCACGCCTACGATGAGCAGTTCTTC. Translating gives CASSDPGGPGLHAYDEQFF.